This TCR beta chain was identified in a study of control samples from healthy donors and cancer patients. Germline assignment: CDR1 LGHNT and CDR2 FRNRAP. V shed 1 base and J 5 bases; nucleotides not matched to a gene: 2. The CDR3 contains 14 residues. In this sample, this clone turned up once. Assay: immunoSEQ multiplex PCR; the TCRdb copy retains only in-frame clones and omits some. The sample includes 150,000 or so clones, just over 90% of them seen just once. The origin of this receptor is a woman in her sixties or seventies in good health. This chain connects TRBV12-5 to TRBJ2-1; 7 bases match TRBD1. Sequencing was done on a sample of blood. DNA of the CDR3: TGTGCTAGTGGTTTGGAGGGGGCCCACAATGAGCAGTTCTTC. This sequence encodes CASGLEGAHNEQFF. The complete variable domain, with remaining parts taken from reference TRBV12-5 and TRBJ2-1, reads DARVTQTPRHKVTEMGQEVTMRCQPILGHNTVFWYRQTMMQGLELLAYFRNRAPLDDSGMPKDRFSAEMPDATLATLKIQPSEPRDSAVYFCASGLEGAHNEQFFGPGTRLTVL.